These 11 T cell receptor beta chains came from one sample sequenced in a study of blood T cell repertoires in COVID-19 (dated by TCRdb to 2018 to 2021). The library was generated by the immunoSEQ multiplex PCR assay. As stored in TCRdb, this immuneACCESS dataset retains in-frame rearrangements with V and J assigned. A fraction of the clones does not appear; measured against another copy, unresolved V genes explain less than half of the discrepancy, and the remainder lacks a known reason. This sample gives roughly 20,000 clones in total; approximately 84% of them show up just once. The top ten hold roughly 30% of the sample. Sequencing input: peripheral blood. The receptors were sampled from a human donor with active COVID-19. The donor label of this sample is uncertain.

This clone was observed a handful of times. This rearrangement joins TRBV5-6 to TRBJ1-5; D uncertain. The V end lost 2 bases, the J end lost 9 bases, and 12 bases lay between the germline ends. Germline V gene sequence: CDR1 SGHDT, CDR2 YYEEEE. The CDR3 totals 13 residues. CDR3 DNA sequence: TGTGCCAGCAGCTTTTCTCCGGTCGGGCCCCAGCATTTT. The encoded protein is CASSFSPVGPQHF.

The chain links TRBV7-9 to TRBJ1-1; no definite D call. The CDR3 is made up of 17 amino acids. The V end was cut by 2 bases, the J end by 1 base, with 17 bases between. Germline V gives CDR1 SEHNR, CDR2 FQNEAQ (reference sequence). CDR3 loop: CASSLQRRIFQNTEAFF. CDR3 coding DNA: TGTGCCAGCAGCTTACAACGGAGGATATTCCAGAACACTGAAGCTTTCTTT.

V usage is TRBV28 and J usage is TRBJ2-7; 11 bases match TRBD1. The J segment lost 3 bases and the V segment lost 3 bases, leaving 10 bases of the junction unmatched. Germline CDR1 reads MDHEN; CDR2 reads SYDVKM. This CDR3 has 17 residues. The CDR3 region is CASSLITGTGGRYEQYF. The CDR3 nucleotides read TGTGCCAGCAGTTTGATCACCGGGACAGGGGGACGCTACGAGCAGTACTTC. Full variable domain (missing parts from reference TRBV28 and TRBJ2-7): DVKVTQSSRYLVKRTGEKVFLECVQDMDHENMFWYRQDPGLGLRLIYFSYDVKMKEKGDIPEGYSVSREKKERFSLILESASTNQTSMYLCASSLITGTGGRYEQYFGPGTRLTVT.

This rearrangement joins TRBV11-3 to TRBJ2-7; 10 nucleotides match TRBD1. Per the germline V gene, CDR1 is SGHNT and CDR2 is YENEEA. Germline trimming cut 5 bases from V and 10 bases from J; bases unmatched to any gene: 8. The CDR3 loop spans 13 amino acids. Written as DNA, the CDR3 is TGTGCCAGCAGCGGGGGACAGGGGTTCCTACAGTACTTC. Amino acid sequence: CASSGGQGFLQYF.

V usage is TRBV7-2 and J usage is TRBJ2-3; 7 nucleotides align to TRBD2. There are 14 residues in the CDR3. V lost 5 bases and J lost 4; bases outside the gene matches: 6. The germline CDR1 and CDR2 sequences are SGHTA and FQGNSA. This CDR3 reads CASSGTSVPDTQYF. The CDR3 bases are TGTGCCAGCAGCGGCACTAGCGTCCCAGATACGCAGTATTTT.

Note on this clone: One junction end does not reproduce the germline sequence, and a read error may be involved. This chain links TRBV11-2 with TRBJ2-5; D ambiguous. CDR1 and CDR2 (germline): SGHAT, FQNNGV. This CDR3 contains 15 residues. CDR3 loop: CASTLTSGRQETQYF. The CDR3 nucleotides read TGTGCCAGCACCTTAACGAGTGGCAGGCAAGAGACCCAGTACTTC.

This rearrangement joins TRBV19 to TRBJ1-2; possibly TRBD1 for D (5 bases). This CDR3 has 14 residues. The V and J ends lost 9 bases and 0 bases respectively, with 14 bases between them. Germline-derived CDR1 and CDR2 are LNHDA and SQIVND (reference sequence). DNA of the CDR3: TGTGCCAGCCTAGGTCTGGGGCCTAACTATGGCTACACCTTC. The encoded protein is CASLGLGPNYGYTF.

The chain uses TRBV9 and TRBJ2-1; 8 nucleotides agree with TRBD1. CDR3 length: 17 amino acids. From germline, CDR1 is SGDLS and CDR2 YYNGEE. With V trimmed by 0 bases and J by 6 bases, 11 bases remained unmatched. CDR3 coding DNA: TGTGCCAGCAGCGTAGATCTCCCAGGGGGCGGAGGCAATGAGCAGTTCTTC. The encoded protein is CASSVDLPGGGGNEQFF.

This chain uses TRBV3-1 (or the pseudogene TRBV3-2) with TRBJ2-3; 9 positions match TRBD2. The length of the CDR3 is 16 residues. CDR1 LGHDT and CDR2 YNNKEL come from the germline V gene (reference sequence). The V segment lost 5 bases and the J segment 6 bases; nucleotides outside the gene matches: 12. CDR3 loop: CASSSGTGLAKDTQYF. CDR3 DNA: TGTGCCAGCAGCTCGGGAACGGGACTAGCAAAGGATACGCAGTATTTT.

The V call is TRBV27, the J call TRBJ1-5; a weak D match, TRBD1 (5 bases). The CDR3 is 16 amino acids. V was trimmed by 3 bases and J by 0 bases, leaving 12 bases between them. The germline gives CDR1 MNHEY, CDR2 SMNVEV (reference sequence). The CDR3 is CASSLGSGNSNQPQHF. DNA for the CDR3: TGTGCCAGCAGTTTGGGCTCAGGGAATAGCAATCAGCCCCAGCATTTT.

The CDR3 reads CASRRLAGANEQFF. The CDR3 DNA follows: TGTGCCAGCAGACGACTAGCGGGAGCCAATGAGCAGTTCTTC. The chain recombines TRBV6-5 with TRBJ2-1; TRBD2 matches 12 bases. Unmatched junction bases numbered 3, after V lost 6 bases and J lost 6 bases. CDR3 length: 14 amino acids. Germline assignment: CDR1 MNHEY and CDR2 SVGAGI.